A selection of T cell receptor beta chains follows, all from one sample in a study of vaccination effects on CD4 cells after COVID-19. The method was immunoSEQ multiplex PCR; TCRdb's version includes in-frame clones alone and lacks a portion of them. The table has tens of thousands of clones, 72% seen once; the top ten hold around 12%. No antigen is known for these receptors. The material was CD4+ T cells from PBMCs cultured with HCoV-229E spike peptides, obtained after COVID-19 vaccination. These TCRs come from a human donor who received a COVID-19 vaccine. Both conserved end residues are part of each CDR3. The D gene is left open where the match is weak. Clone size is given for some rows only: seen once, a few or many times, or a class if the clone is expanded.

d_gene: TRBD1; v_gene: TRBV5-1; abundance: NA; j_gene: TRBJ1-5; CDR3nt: TGCGCCAGCAGCTTGTGGGGTCCTGGGACAGGCGATAGCAATCAGCCCCAGCATTTT; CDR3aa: CASSLWGPGTGDSNQPQHF
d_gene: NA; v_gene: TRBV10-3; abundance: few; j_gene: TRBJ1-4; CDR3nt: TGTGCTACCTGCGCCGCAGGGCGGGGTGAAAAACTGTTTTTT; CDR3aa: CATCAAGRGEKLFF
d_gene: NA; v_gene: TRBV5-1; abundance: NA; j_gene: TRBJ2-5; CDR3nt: TGCGCCAGCAGCTTTGGGGTTGTGAAGACCCAGTACTTC; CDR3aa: CASSFGVVKTQYF
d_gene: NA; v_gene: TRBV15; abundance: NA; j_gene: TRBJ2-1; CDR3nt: TGTGCCACCAGCAGTAGGGGGGATGAGCAGTTCTTC; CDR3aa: CATSSRGDEQFF
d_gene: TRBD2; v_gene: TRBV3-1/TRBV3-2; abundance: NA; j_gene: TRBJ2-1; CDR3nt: TGTGCCAGCAGCGGACTCTCTTGGGGGGGTGCCAATGAGCAGTTCTTC; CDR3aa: CASSGLSWGGANEQFF
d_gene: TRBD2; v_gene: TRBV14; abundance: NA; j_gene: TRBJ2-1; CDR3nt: TGTGCCAGCAGCCAAAGATCGGGACTAGCGGGGTGGAGTGAGCAGTTCTTC; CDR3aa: CASSQRSGLAGWSEQFF
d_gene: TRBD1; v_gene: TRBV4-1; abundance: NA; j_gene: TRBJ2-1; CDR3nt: TGCGCCAGCAGCCAAGCGCCCCCGGGACAGGGGGCGAATGAGCAGTTCTTC; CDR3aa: CASSQAPPGQGANEQFF
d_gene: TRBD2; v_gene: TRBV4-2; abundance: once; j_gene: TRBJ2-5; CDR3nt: TGTGCCAGCAGCCAAGGGGGACTAGCGGGGGCTTACCAAGAGACCCAGTACTTC; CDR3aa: CASSQGGLAGAYQETQYF
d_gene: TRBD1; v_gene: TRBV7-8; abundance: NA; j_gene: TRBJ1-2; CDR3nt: TGTGCCAGCAGCGTTCGGGGACAGCAAAAAAACTATGGCTACACCTTC; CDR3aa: CASSVRGQQKNYGYTF
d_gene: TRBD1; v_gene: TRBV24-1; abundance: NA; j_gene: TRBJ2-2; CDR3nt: TGTGCCACCAGTGACGACGCGAAGAGACAGGGAGTGGTGGGCGGGGAGCTGTTTTTT; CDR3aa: CATSDDAKRQGVVGGELFF
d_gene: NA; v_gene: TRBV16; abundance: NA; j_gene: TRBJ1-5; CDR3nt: TGTGCCAGCAGCCAATCGGGCCAGGGGAATCAGCCCCAGCATTTT; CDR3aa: CASSQSGQGNQPQHF